These T cell receptor beta chains were read from a single sample in a study of tumor-infiltrating lymphocytes in primary liver carcinoma. Using its own MiXCR run on the multiplex PCR reads, TCRdb lists one record per CDR3 protein. This sample has approximately 110,000 distinct CDR3 sequences, with 55% to 75% found just once. The specimen was liver tumor tissue from sampling region 3. Receptors originate from a woman aged 55-75 years with primary liver carcinoma and hepatitis B virus infection. CDR3s include the opening cysteine and the closing phenylalanine or tryptophan. A D gene is named only where the DNA matches it firmly.

j_gene: TRBJ2-3; v_gene: TRBV29-1; d_gene: -; CDR3aa: CSLSLQATDTQYF
j_gene: TRBJ2-6; v_gene: TRBV29-1; d_gene: -; CDR3aa: CSVGGGSGANALTF
j_gene: TRBJ2-3; v_gene: TRBV29-1; d_gene: TRBD2; CDR3aa: CSVGTSGADTRYF
j_gene: TRBJ2-1; v_gene: TRBV11-2; d_gene: -; CDR3aa: CASSLGRMSSYNEQFF
j_gene: TRBJ1-1; v_gene: TRBV7-8; d_gene: TRBD1; CDR3aa: CDSSQGGRLPEAFF
j_gene: TRBJ1-2; v_gene: TRBV7-9; d_gene: TRBD1; CDR3aa: CASSSQGAGYTF
j_gene: TRBJ2-1; v_gene: TRBV4-2; d_gene: TRBD1; CDR3aa: CASGQTGTGYNEQFF
j_gene: TRBJ2-2; v_gene: TRBV11-2; d_gene: -; CDR3aa: CASSLVRTGELSF
j_gene: TRBJ1-1; v_gene: TRBV24-1; d_gene: -; CDR3aa: CATSGSRHGNTEAFF
j_gene: TRBJ2-7; v_gene: TRBV7-8; d_gene: -; CDR3aa: CASSLVDVDEQYF
j_gene: TRBJ1-4; v_gene: TRBV10-3; d_gene: TRBD1; CDR3aa: CAIMGDRPYEKLFF
j_gene: TRBJ2-7; v_gene: TRBV11-3; d_gene: -; CDR3aa: CASSTTCYEQYF
j_gene: TRBJ2-3; v_gene: TRBV28; d_gene: TRBD2; CDR3aa: CSSSTPEGSGRGDTQYF
j_gene: TRBJ2-3; v_gene: TRBV29-1; d_gene: -; CDR3aa: CSVEVLAKRDTQYF
j_gene: TRBJ1-2; v_gene: TRBV5-4; d_gene: -; CDR3aa: CASSLALAGEDGYTF
j_gene: TRBJ1-2; v_gene: TRBV28; d_gene: -; CDR3aa: CASSLSAGRGYTF
j_gene: TRBJ1-1; v_gene: TRBV6-1; d_gene: TRBD1; CDR3aa: CASSEGVRGQGGEAFF
j_gene: TRBJ2-5; v_gene: TRBV6-6; d_gene: -; CDR3aa: CASNYYGGQQETQYF
j_gene: TRBJ1-2; v_gene: TRBV10-3; d_gene: -; CDR3aa: CAISETRGLGYTF
j_gene: TRBJ2-5; v_gene: TRBV28; d_gene: -; CDR3aa: CASSSRQETQYF
j_gene: TRBJ1-1; v_gene: TRBV18; d_gene: -; CDR3aa: CASSLNGREAFF
j_gene: TRBJ1-5; v_gene: TRBV18; d_gene: -; CDR3aa: CASSPRQGRSEPQHF
j_gene: TRBJ1-4; v_gene: TRBV29-1; d_gene: -; CDR3aa: CSGEDLGGKLFF
j_gene: TRBJ2-5; v_gene: TRBV6-5; d_gene: -; CDR3aa: CASSYYSSQSQETQYF
j_gene: TRBJ2-1; v_gene: TRBV6-5; d_gene: TRBD2; CDR3aa: CACSYPAGGPNEQFF
j_gene: TRBJ2-7; v_gene: TRBV28; d_gene: -; CDR3aa: CAGTSGTTYEQYF
j_gene: TRBJ2-1; v_gene: TRBV5-1; d_gene: -; CDR3aa: CASNLNSLDNEQFF